Listed below are T cell receptor beta chains from one sample, sequenced in a study of blood T cell repertoires in COVID-19. Method: immunoSEQ multiplex PCR; TCRdb's copy keeps in-frame clones and lacks some. The sample has 310,000 or so clones, about 82% seen once. What was sequenced was peripheral blood. These receptor sequences come from a woman aged 45 to 65 with acute or convalescent COVID-19. Both conserved end residues are part of each CDR3. D genes are given only for firm matches. Not every row has a clone size; where given, it reads once, few, many or a size class.

clone size: once
V gene: TRBV9
J gene: TRBJ2-5
D gene: NA
CDR3 DNA: TGTGCCAGCAGCGACCACGGGGAGACCCAGTACTTC
CDR3 protein: CASSDHGETQYF

clone size: few
V gene: TRBV4-1
J gene: TRBJ2-1
D gene: TRBD2
CDR3 DNA: TGCGCCAGCAGCCAAGTTCCAGCGGGAGGGTCCTACAATGAGCAGTTCTTC
CDR3 protein: CASSQVPAGGSYNEQFF

clone size: NA
V gene: TRBV29-1
J gene: TRBJ2-3
D gene: TRBD2
CDR3 DNA: TGCAGCGTGGGACTAGCGGGACGAAGCACAGATACGCAGTATTTT
CDR3 protein: CSVGLAGRSTDTQYF

clone size: NA
V gene: TRBV7-9
J gene: TRBJ1-5
D gene: NA
CDR3 DNA: TGTGCCAGCAGCTTAGCGGGGGCTCAGCCCCAGCATTTT
CDR3 protein: CASSLAGAQPQHF

clone size: NA
V gene: TRBV5-1
J gene: TRBJ2-3
D gene: NA
CDR3 DNA: TGCGCCAGCAGCTTGTCCCAGGGGAAGCATACGCAGTATTTT
CDR3 protein: CASSLSQGKHTQYF

clone size: NA
V gene: TRBV27
J gene: TRBJ2-7
D gene: TRBD2
CDR3 DNA: TGTGCCAGCACCGCGGGACTAGCGGGAATGAACGAGCAGTACTTC
CDR3 protein: CASTAGLAGMNEQYF

clone size: NA
V gene: TRBV6-1
J gene: TRBJ2-1
D gene: TRBD2
CDR3 DNA: TGTGCCAGTAGACGGGGGACTAGCGGGGCTAATGAGCAGTTCTTC
CDR3 protein: CASRRGTSGANEQFF

clone size: NA
V gene: TRBV28
J gene: TRBJ1-4
D gene: NA
CDR3 DNA: TGTGCCAGCAGTCGAACAGGGGAAAAACTGTTTTTT
CDR3 protein: CASSRTGEKLFF

clone size: NA
V gene: TRBV6-6
J gene: TRBJ2-1
D gene: NA
CDR3 DNA: TGTGCCAGCAGCCGAAATCCAACGCCCCAGGGAATAAAGGCCTACAATGAGCAGTTCTTC
CDR3 protein: CASSRNPTPQGIKAYNEQFF

clone size: NA
V gene: TRBV12-3/TRBV12-4
J gene: TRBJ1-2
D gene: NA
CDR3 DNA: TGTGCCAGCACCTATCGCTACTATGGCTACACCTTC
CDR3 protein: CASTYRYYGYTF

clone size: once
V gene: TRBV16
J gene: TRBJ1-2
D gene: NA
CDR3 DNA: TGTGCCAGCAGCCAATCTGGGACTTCAGCTAACTATGGCTACACCTTC
CDR3 protein: CASSQSGTSANYGYTF

clone size: NA
V gene: TRBV18
J gene: TRBJ2-7
D gene: TRBD1
CDR3 DNA: TGTGCCAGCTCACCAGGGACAGGCCGCTACGAGCAGTACTTC
CDR3 protein: CASSPGTGRYEQYF

clone size: NA
V gene: TRBV29-1
J gene: TRBJ2-3
D gene: TRBD2
CDR3 DNA: TGCAGCGTTTCTGGCGGGAGTAGCACAGATACGCAGTATTTT
CDR3 protein: CSVSGGSSTDTQYF

clone size: NA
V gene: TRBV7-8
J gene: TRBJ2-1
D gene: NA
CDR3 DNA: TGTGCCAGCAGCTCCGACTTCAATGAGCAGTTCTTC
CDR3 protein: CASSSDFNEQFF

clone size: NA
V gene: TRBV6-1
J gene: TRBJ2-1
D gene: TRBD1
CDR3 DNA: TGTGCCAGCAGTGAAGGTGTGTGGGACAGCCCGTTCTTC
CDR3 protein: CASSEGVWDSPFF

clone size: NA
V gene: TRBV27
J gene: TRBJ1-3
D gene: NA
CDR3 DNA: TGTGCCAGCAGTCGAGCAGGGTATGGAAACACCATATATTTT
CDR3 protein: CASSRAGYGNTIYF

clone size: few
V gene: TRBV5-1
J gene: TRBJ1-3
D gene: NA
CDR3 DNA: TGCGCCAGCAGCTTGGCGGCAGGGACTGGAAACACCATATATTTT
CDR3 protein: CASSLAAGTGNTIYF

clone size: NA
V gene: TRBV5-1
J gene: TRBJ2-5
D gene: NA
CDR3 DNA: TGCGCCAGCAGCTTGGAGCAGACCCAGTACTTC
CDR3 protein: CASSLEQTQYF

clone size: NA
V gene: TRBV5-1
J gene: TRBJ2-5
D gene: NA
CDR3 DNA: TGCGCCAGCAGCTTGAGTGCTCAGATCCCGCCGGAGACCCAGTACTTC
CDR3 protein: CASSLSAQIPPETQYF

clone size: NA
V gene: TRBV5-4
J gene: TRBJ1-1
D gene: TRBD1
CDR3 DNA: TGTGCCAGCAGCTTGGGGACAGGGGTCGGAGCTTTCTTT
CDR3 protein: CASSLGTGVGAFF

clone size: NA
V gene: TRBV24-1
J gene: TRBJ1-1
D gene: NA
CDR3 DNA: TGTGCCACCAGTGATTCTGGGCGGGGCACTACTGAAGCTTTCTTT
CDR3 protein: CATSDSGRGTTEAFF

clone size: NA
V gene: TRBV6-5
J gene: TRBJ1-4
D gene: NA
CDR3 DNA: TGTGCCAGCAGTTATAACAGGTTGGGTGAAAAACTGTTTTTT
CDR3 protein: CASSYNRLGEKLFF

clone size: NA
V gene: TRBV4-1
J gene: TRBJ2-1
D gene: TRBD2
CDR3 DNA: TGCGCCAGCAGCCTCCCTTCCGGGACTAGCGGGCAGACTTACTCCTACAATGAGCAGTTCTTC
CDR3 protein: CASSLPSGTSGQTYSYNEQFF

clone size: NA
V gene: TRBV5-4
J gene: TRBJ2-7
D gene: TRBD2
CDR3 DNA: TGTGCCAGCAGCCCTGGACTAGATCCCTCCTACGAGCAGTACTTC
CDR3 protein: CASSPGLDPSYEQYF

clone size: NA
V gene: TRBV7-2
J gene: TRBJ2-1
D gene: TRBD2
CDR3 DNA: TGTGCCAGCAGCTTACTAGCGGGAGGGAACAATGAGCAGTTCTTC
CDR3 protein: CASSLLAGGNNEQFF

clone size: NA
V gene: TRBV13
J gene: TRBJ2-7
D gene: TRBD1
CDR3 DNA: TGTGCCAGCAGCTTTACTACCGGGACAGGGGGCTTCGAGCAGTACTTC
CDR3 protein: CASSFTTGTGGFEQYF

clone size: NA
V gene: TRBV5-6
J gene: TRBJ1-4
D gene: TRBD1
CDR3 DNA: TGTGCCAGCAGCCTCCTTGACAGGGACGGTGAAAAACTGTTTTTT
CDR3 protein: CASSLLDRDGEKLFF

clone size: once
V gene: TRBV6-1
J gene: TRBJ2-2
D gene: NA
CDR3 DNA: TGTGCCAGCAGTGATGGGTCAGGGATCGGCGGGGAGCTGTTTTTT
CDR3 protein: CASSDGSGIGGELFF

clone size: NA
V gene: TRBV29-1
J gene: TRBJ2-2
D gene: NA
CDR3 DNA: TGCAGCGTTGAAGTGGTCGGCAGGGGCAGGGACGGGGAGCTGTTTTTT
CDR3 protein: CSVEVVGRGRDGELFF

clone size: NA
V gene: TRBV7-8
J gene: TRBJ1-3
D gene: TRBD1
CDR3 DNA: TGTGCCAGCAGCCCTGGGACAGCTGGAAACACCATATATTTT
CDR3 protein: CASSPGTAGNTIYF

clone size: NA
V gene: TRBV14
J gene: TRBJ1-3
D gene: NA
CDR3 DNA: TGTGCCAGCAGCCAAGGATACGGGAACACCATATATTTT
CDR3 protein: CASSQGYGNTIYF

clone size: NA
V gene: TRBV6-1
J gene: TRBJ2-1
D gene: TRBD2
CDR3 DNA: TGTGCCAGCAGTGAATTCACTAGCGGGAGTTGGCAGTTCTTC
CDR3 protein: CASSEFTSGSWQFF

clone size: NA
V gene: TRBV5-4
J gene: TRBJ2-7
D gene: NA
CDR3 DNA: TGTGCCAGCAGCTTTGGGGCGGGAAGAGGGGCCTACGAGCAGTACTTC
CDR3 protein: CASSFGAGRGAYEQYF

clone size: few
V gene: TRBV15
J gene: TRBJ1-1
D gene: NA
CDR3 DNA: TGTGCCACCAGCAGAGGATTTGGCACCAAAGTTATCACTGAAGCTTTCTTT
CDR3 protein: CATSRGFGTKVITEAFF

clone size: NA
V gene: TRBV6-2/TRBV6-3
J gene: TRBJ2-1
D gene: NA
CDR3 DNA: TGTGCCAGCAGTTATCTAGAGACGAGCTCCTACAATGAGCAGTTCTTC
CDR3 protein: CASSYLETSSYNEQFF

clone size: NA
V gene: TRBV11-2
J gene: TRBJ2-3
D gene: TRBD2
CDR3 DNA: TGTGCCAGCAGCTCCACCGTTGGACTAGCGGGAGTATCCTACACGCAGTATTTT
CDR3 protein: CASSSTVGLAGVSYTQYF

clone size: NA
V gene: TRBV6-1
J gene: TRBJ1-5
D gene: NA
CDR3 DNA: TGTGCCAGCACCTACAGGGATAGCAATCAGCCCCAGCATTTT
CDR3 protein: CASTYRDSNQPQHF

clone size: NA
V gene: TRBV7-3
J gene: TRBJ2-1
D gene: TRBD2
CDR3 DNA: TGTGCCAGCAGCTCACTAGCGGGGTCTTACAATGAGCAGTTCTTC
CDR3 protein: CASSSLAGSYNEQFF

clone size: once
V gene: TRBV19
J gene: TRBJ2-2
D gene: TRBD2
CDR3 DNA: TGTGCCAGTAGCCTAGCGGGAGGGCGTGGGACCCGGGAGCTGTTTTTT
CDR3 protein: CASSLAGGRGTRELFF

clone size: NA
V gene: TRBV4-2
J gene: TRBJ2-7
D gene: TRBD2
CDR3 DNA: TGTGCCAGCAGCCGACAAACTAGCGGGAGCACCTACGAGCAGTACTTC
CDR3 protein: CASSRQTSGSTYEQYF

clone size: NA
V gene: TRBV7-8
J gene: TRBJ2-6
D gene: TRBD1
CDR3 DNA: TGTGCCAGCAGCCACGACAGGGCTGGGGCCAACGTCCTGACTTTC
CDR3 protein: CASSHDRAGANVLTF

clone size: NA
V gene: TRBV20-1
J gene: TRBJ1-2
D gene: NA
CDR3 DNA: TGCAGTGCTAGCCAGGCCGGTGGCTACACCTTC
CDR3 protein: CSASQAGGYTF

clone size: NA
V gene: TRBV2
J gene: TRBJ2-1
D gene: NA
CDR3 DNA: TGTGCCAGCAGGCAGGGAAGCTCCTACAATGAGCAGTTCTTC
CDR3 protein: CASRQGSSYNEQFF

clone size: NA
V gene: TRBV5-8
J gene: TRBJ2-5
D gene: TRBD2
CDR3 DNA: TGTGCCAGCAGCCCTGCGAAGCGGGAAATCGAGACCCAGTACTTC
CDR3 protein: CASSPAKREIETQYF

clone size: NA
V gene: TRBV21-1
J gene: TRBJ2-3
D gene: NA
CDR3 DNA: TGTGCCAGCAGCCCTCCGGGACTAGCGGGAGTTTTAGATACGCAGTATTTT
CDR3 protein: CASSPPGLAGVLDTQYF

clone size: NA
V gene: TRBV11-2
J gene: TRBJ2-3
D gene: TRBD2
CDR3 DNA: TGTGCCAGCAGCTTAGCGAGCGGGAGGGCCAGGGATACGCAGTATTTT
CDR3 protein: CASSLASGRARDTQYF

clone size: NA
V gene: TRBV4-3
J gene: TRBJ1-2
D gene: NA
CDR3 DNA: TGCGCCACCTCCGTCGACGGGAACTATGGCTACACCTTC
CDR3 protein: CATSVDGNYGYTF

clone size: NA
V gene: TRBV7-9
J gene: TRBJ1-6
D gene: TRBD1
CDR3 DNA: TGTGCCAGCACCGAAGGGACAGGGTATTCACCCCTCCACTTT
CDR3 protein: CASTEGTGYSPLHF

clone size: NA
V gene: TRBV27
J gene: TRBJ1-2
D gene: NA
CDR3 DNA: TGTGCCAGCAGTTTATCAGCCTATAACTATGGCTACACCTTC
CDR3 protein: CASSLSAYNYGYTF

clone size: NA
V gene: TRBV28
J gene: TRBJ1-1
D gene: NA
CDR3 DNA: TGTGCCAGCAGTTTGATAAGGGGATGGGCTGAAGCTTTCTTT
CDR3 protein: CASSLIRGWAEAFF

clone size: NA
V gene: TRBV7-2
J gene: TRBJ2-7
D gene: NA
CDR3 DNA: TGTGCCAGCAACGGGCGGGTGGGCTACAGTGACGAGCAGTACTTC
CDR3 protein: CASNGRVGYSDEQYF

clone size: NA
V gene: TRBV28
J gene: TRBJ1-4
D gene: NA
CDR3 DNA: TGTGCCAGCAGCGGACACGGGGGAGAAAAACTGTTTTTT
CDR3 protein: CASSGHGGEKLFF

clone size: NA
V gene: TRBV6-6
J gene: TRBJ2-7
D gene: TRBD2
CDR3 DNA: TGTGCCAGCAGTCGTGGAGGGACTAAGTCCAAAGAGCAGTACTTC
CDR3 protein: CASSRGGTKSKEQYF

clone size: NA
V gene: TRBV10-3
J gene: TRBJ2-7
D gene: NA
CDR3 DNA: TGTGCCATCAGTCCCACCGGAGGTGCCCTTGGAAAGCAGTACTTC
CDR3 protein: CAISPTGGALGKQYF

clone size: NA
V gene: TRBV9
J gene: TRBJ2-7
D gene: TRBD1
CDR3 DNA: TGTGCCAGCAGCGCGGACAGGGGTTCTGCTAGCTCCTACGAGCAGTACTTC
CDR3 protein: CASSADRGSASSYEQYF

clone size: once
V gene: TRBV4-3
J gene: TRBJ2-4
D gene: NA
CDR3 DNA: TGCGCCAGCAGCCAAGCCTGGAGGGGGCGAAACATTCAGTACTTC
CDR3 protein: CASSQAWRGRNIQYF

clone size: NA
V gene: TRBV7-2
J gene: TRBJ1-5
D gene: NA
CDR3 DNA: TGTGCCAGCAGCTTAGAACGCAGCGCCTATCAGCCCCAGCATTTT
CDR3 protein: CASSLERSAYQPQHF

clone size: NA
V gene: TRBV3-1/TRBV3-2
J gene: TRBJ2-6
D gene: NA
CDR3 DNA: TGTGCCAGCAGCCAAGGGACAGCCCTCAACGTCCTGACTTTC
CDR3 protein: CASSQGTALNVLTF

clone size: NA
V gene: TRBV9
J gene: TRBJ1-6
D gene: TRBD1
CDR3 DNA: TGTGCCAGCAGCGTAGGAGACAGGGGGCAATCACCCCTCCACTTT
CDR3 protein: CASSVGDRGQSPLHF

clone size: NA
V gene: TRBV2
J gene: TRBJ1-2
D gene: NA
CDR3 DNA: TGTGCCACTAGACAGGAAACTAACTATGGCTACACCTTC
CDR3 protein: CATRQETNYGYTF